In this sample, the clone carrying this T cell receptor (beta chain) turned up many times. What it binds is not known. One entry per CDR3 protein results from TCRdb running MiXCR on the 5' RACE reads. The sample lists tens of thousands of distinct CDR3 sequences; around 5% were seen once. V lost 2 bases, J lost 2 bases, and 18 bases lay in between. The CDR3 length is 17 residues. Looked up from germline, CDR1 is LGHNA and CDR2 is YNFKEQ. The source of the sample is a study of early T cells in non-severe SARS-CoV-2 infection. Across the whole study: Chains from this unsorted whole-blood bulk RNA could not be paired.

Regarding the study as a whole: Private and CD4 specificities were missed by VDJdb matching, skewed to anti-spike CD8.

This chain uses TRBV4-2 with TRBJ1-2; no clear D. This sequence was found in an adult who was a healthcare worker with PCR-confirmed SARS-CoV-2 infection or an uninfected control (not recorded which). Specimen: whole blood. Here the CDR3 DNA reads TGTGCCAGCAGCCAACTGACTAGCCCAACCGAAAACTATGGCTACACCTTC. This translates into CASSQLTSPTENYGYTF.